Listed here is a single T cell receptor (beta chain). The V and J ends lost 6 bases and 0 bases, in that order; junction bases with no gene match: 6. Germline V gene lookup returns CDR1 MDHEN and CDR2 SYDVKM. CDR3 length: 16 residues. The data are from a study of T cells after yellow fever vaccination. One entry per CDR3 protein results from TCRdb running MiXCR on the 5' RACE reads. The sample records 300,000 to 400,000 distinct CDR3 sequences, 8.7% being singletons. The sequence was collected from a man younger than 30 who received the YFV17D yellow fever vaccine. The rearrangement links TRBV28 to TRBJ1-3; 9 bases line up with TRBD1. This specimen was PBMCs, taken on the day of the first yellow fever vaccination. CDR3 protein: CASRPQGANSGNTIYF. Written as DNA, the CDR3 is TGTGCCAGCAGGCCACAGGGGGCTAACTCTGGAAACACCATATATTTT.